Listed below are T cell receptor beta chains from one sample, sequenced in a study of T cells after yellow fever vaccination. One entry per CDR3 protein, called by TCRdb with MiXCR from the 5' RACE reads. The table records about 240,000 distinct CDR3 sequences, about 7% of them present only once. Sequencing was performed on CD4+ T cells sorted from PBMCs, taken 15 days after the yellow fever booster vaccination. The receptors derive from a man aged 25 to 40 who received the YFV17D yellow fever vaccine. The CDR3 runs from the conserved cysteine through the conserved F or W. D genes are given only for firm matches. Rows may omit the clone size; those that give it use once, few, many or a size class.

V: TRBV11-2; D: .; J: TRBJ2-3; size: .; DNA: TGTGCCAGCAGCTTAGCGGGGCCTAGCACAGATACGCAGTATTTT; CDR3: CASSLAGPSTDTQYF
V: TRBV5-1; D: TRBD2; J: TRBJ2-1; size: few; DNA: TGCGCCAGCAGCTTGTCCAAGACTAGCGGGTTTACTTACAATGAGCAGTTCTTC; CDR3: CASSLSKTSGFTYNEQFF
V: TRBV20-1; D: TRBD1; J: TRBJ2-2; size: .; DNA: TGCTGTGCTAGAGAGCCCGGGACAGCGAACACCGGGGAGCTGTTTTTT; CDR3: CCAREPGTANTGELFF
V: TRBV5-5; D: .; J: TRBJ2-5; size: few; DNA: TGTGCCAGCAGCTTCGACAGGGAGACCCAGTACTTC; CDR3: CASSFDRETQYF
V: TRBV7-9; D: .; J: TRBJ2-5; size: few; DNA: TGTGCTCTACTAGGGGTCCAAGAGACCCAGTACTTC; CDR3: CALLGVQETQYF
V: TRBV20-1; D: TRBD2; J: TRBJ2-5; size: .; DNA: TGCAGTGCTATCCGGGAGGGCCCCGAGACCCAGTACTTC; CDR3: CSAIREGPETQYF
V: TRBV19; D: .; J: TRBJ1-3; size: many; DNA: TGTGCCAGTAGTATTATCCGGGACACTACTGGAAACACCATATATTTT; CDR3: CASSIIRDTTGNTIYF
V: TRBV29-1; D: TRBD2; J: TRBJ2-7; size: .; DNA: TGCAGCGTTGGAAGGACTAGCGGGAATAGTCGCGAGCAGTACTTC; CDR3: CSVGRTSGNSREQYF
V: TRBV6-5; D: TRBD1; J: TRBJ1-5; size: .; DNA: TGTGCCAGCAGTCTCTACACAGGGGTTAGGGAGCCCCAGCATTTT; CDR3: CASSLYTGVREPQHF
V: TRBV7-8; D: .; J: TRBJ2-2; size: few; DNA: TGTGCCAGCAGGCTCCGGACTGCCGCGAACACCGGGGAGCTGTTTTTT; CDR3: CASRLRTAANTGELFF
V: TRBV27; D: .; J: TRBJ2-2; size: few; DNA: TGTGCCAGCAGTTCCCCTGCTGCCCGGGAGCTGTTTTTT; CDR3: CASSSPAARELFF
V: TRBV7-3; D: TRBD1; J: TRBJ2-3; size: .; DNA: TGTGCCAGCAGCTTCAGGACAGGGGGCGTCGCAGATACGCAGTATTTT; CDR3: CASSFRTGGVADTQYF
V: TRBV20-1; D: .; J: TRBJ2-4; size: many; DNA: TGCAGTGGGACTACAGGCAATAACATTCAGTACTTC; CDR3: CSGTTGNNIQYF
V: TRBV7-8; D: TRBD2; J: TRBJ2-1; size: few; DNA: TGTGCCAGCAGCTTGGTAGCGGGAGGGCCCTCGTATGAGCAGTTCTTC; CDR3: CASSLVAGGPSYEQFF
V: TRBV18; D: .; J: TRBJ1-2; size: .; DNA: TGTGCCAGCTCACCAACCTCAAGGTCGGGTGGCTACACCTTC; CDR3: CASSPTSRSGGYTF
V: TRBV12-3/TRBV12-4; D: .; J: TRBJ2-7; size: many; DNA: TGTGCCAGCAGTTTTGGGCAGTTTCACGAGCAGTACTTC; CDR3: CASSFGQFHEQYF
V: TRBV7-8; D: TRBD2; J: TRBJ2-1; size: many; DNA: TGTGCCAGCAGCCCACTAGCGGGAGGGGACAATGAGCAGTTCTTC; CDR3: CASSPLAGGDNEQFF
V: TRBV7-2; D: .; J: TRBJ1-5; size: .; DNA: TGTGCCAGCAGCTTATGGGGGGTAAGCAATCAGCCCCAGCATTTT; CDR3: CASSLWGVSNQPQHF
V: TRBV29-1; D: .; J: TRBJ2-5; size: many; DNA: TGCAGCGTTGGTGAGGGGGAGACCCAGTACTTC; CDR3: CSVGEGETQYF
V: TRBV4-2; D: TRBD2; J: TRBJ2-7; size: .; DNA: TGTGCCAGCAGCCAAGATGCAGCGGGAGGGTGGTACGAGCAGTACTTC; CDR3: CASSQDAAGGWYEQYF
V: TRBV12-3/TRBV12-4; D: TRBD2; J: TRBJ2-7; size: .; DNA: TGTGCCAGCAGCCTTTCGGCGGGGACTACCTACGAGCAGTACTTC; CDR3: CASSLSAGTTYEQYF
V: TRBV5-1; D: .; J: TRBJ2-1; size: many; DNA: TGCGCCAGCAGCCCACGTGCCGGAGTAGCTGAGCAGTTCTTC; CDR3: CASSPRAGVAEQFF
V: TRBV5-1; D: TRBD1; J: TRBJ2-1; size: many; DNA: TGTGCCAGCAGCCTGGGGACAGGGGGCTCCTACAATGAGCAGTTCTTC; CDR3: CASSLGTGGSYNEQFF
V: TRBV20-1; D: .; J: TRBJ1-6; size: many; DNA: TGCAGTGCTGCCCTAGGGACCCAGGGAGGTTCACCCCTCCACTTT; CDR3: CSAALGTQGGSPLHF
V: TRBV7-2; D: TRBD2; J: TRBJ2-5; size: .; DNA: TGTGCCAGCAGCTTACAGGCTAGCGGGAGCATTGGGACCCAGTACTTC; CDR3: CASSLQASGSIGTQYF
V: TRBV7-9; D: .; J: TRBJ1-3; size: few; DNA: TGTGCCAGCAGCTCGGGAATCTCTGGAAACACCATATATTTT; CDR3: CASSSGISGNTIYF
V: TRBV7-8; D: TRBD2; J: TRBJ2-1; size: .; DNA: TGTGCCAGCAGCCGGACTAGCGGGCCTACCAGCTCCTACAATGAGCAGTTCTTC; CDR3: CASSRTSGPTSSYNEQFF
V: TRBV24-1; D: TRBD1; J: TRBJ2-2; size: .; DNA: TGTGCCACCAGTGATTTGCGACAGGGCCCACCCCCTAACACCGGGGAGCTGTTTTTT; CDR3: CATSDLRQGPPPNTGELFF
V: TRBV27; D: .; J: TRBJ2-1; size: few; DNA: TGTGCCAGCAGACAACAAATGCTCAATGAGCAGTTCTTC; CDR3: CASRQQMLNEQFF
V: TRBV5-1; D: .; J: TRBJ2-7; size: .; DNA: TGCGCCAGCAGCTTTGGTGCGGGGAACTTCTACGAGCAGTACTTC; CDR3: CASSFGAGNFYEQYF
V: TRBV20-1; D: .; J: TRBJ2-3; size: many; DNA: TGCAGTGCTAGTAGCACTATCACAGATACGCAGTATTTT; CDR3: CSASSTITDTQYF
V: TRBV10-3; D: .; J: TRBJ1-5; size: few; DNA: TGTGCCATCAGTGATAGAAATAGCAATCAGCCCCAGCATTTT; CDR3: CAISDRNSNQPQHF
V: TRBV12-3/TRBV12-4; D: TRBD1; J: TRBJ2-3; size: .; DNA: TGTGCCAGCAGCCCCGCTCCGGGACAGGGTAGAACAGATACGCAGTATTTT; CDR3: CASSPAPGQGRTDTQYF
V: TRBV4-3; D: .; J: TRBJ2-5; size: .; DNA: TGCGCCAGCAGCCCACTTGTTCGTGAGACCCAGTACTTC; CDR3: CASSPLVRETQYF
V: TRBV7-2; D: .; J: TRBJ2-5; size: .; DNA: TGTGCCAGCAGCTTGAGCGCCGCGGGCCCAGAGACCCAGTACTTC; CDR3: CASSLSAAGPETQYF
V: TRBV20-1; D: .; J: TRBJ1-1; size: few; DNA: TGCAGTGCTAGTCCGGGTAACACTGAAGCTTTCTTT; CDR3: CSASPGNTEAFF
V: TRBV4-3; D: .; J: TRBJ2-1; size: .; DNA: TGCGCCAGCAGCCGCCAGGCGGTAGGGCCCCCCTACAATGAGCAGTTCTTC; CDR3: CASSRQAVGPPYNEQFF
V: TRBV28; D: .; J: TRBJ1-5; size: .; DNA: TGTGCCAGCAGTTTATCGGTTAATAGCAATCAGCCCCAGCATTTT; CDR3: CASSLSVNSNQPQHF
V: TRBV7-3; D: .; J: TRBJ2-3; size: few; DNA: TGTGCCAGCAGCTTAGGTAAAGTTGGAGATACGCAGTATTTT; CDR3: CASSLGKVGDTQYF
V: TRBV4-2; D: .; J: TRBJ2-2; size: many; DNA: TGTGCCAGCAGCCAACAATTACAGGGAGCTACCGGGGAGCTGTTTTTT; CDR3: CASSQQLQGATGELFF
V: TRBV7-2; D: .; J: TRBJ2-1; size: many; DNA: TGTGCCAGCAGCTTATGGGGTGAGCAGTTCTTC; CDR3: CASSLWGEQFF
V: TRBV7-2; D: .; J: TRBJ2-1; size: .; DNA: TGTGCCAGCAGGACACTCGTGGGCAAGAGCTCCTACAATGAGCAGTTCTTC; CDR3: CASRTLVGKSSYNEQFF